This paragraph reports one TCR beta chain. In this sample, this clonotype turned up a few times. This clone's antigen is unknown. Base quality data are lacking; no much larger clone is found one base away. The CDR3 starts with the cysteine, ends with the phenylalanine, and has 14 residues. Only the CDR3 part of the read is kept: 42 bases, read in frame from the first base. Deletion took 4 bases off V and 0 bases off J, with a span of 4 bases between the germline ends. The germline V gene encodes CDR1 ENHRY and CDR2 SYGVKD. The source of the sample is a study of blood T cells in healthy people across ages (dated by TCRdb to the mid-2010s). Context from the whole study: In model experiments, template switching captured roughly one uniquely barcoded TCR beta cDNA molecule for every two T cells. Four age groups were formed from the donors: young (average about 15 years), middle-aged (approximately 40), aged (roughly 56) and long-lived (around 82). Two additional independent replicas of 1 million unique cDNA reads from the same blood draw were analyzed for two donors (one aged 18 to 30 and one aged 80 or older). To avoid experimental bias, donors of different ages were spread randomly across the sequencing lanes. Age-related changes in TCR beta repertoire diversity were measured in the study by deep sequencing normalized with unique cDNA molecular identifiers.

The donors were 40 or so Caucasian individuals from Russia, aged roughly 6 to 100 years, who were systemically healthy. Each donor gave 8 to 10 milliliters of peripheral blood, collected into EDTA-treated Vacutainer tubes. Ficoll-Paque density-gradient centrifugation was used to isolate PBMCs, with at least 7 million obtained per sample. Trizol reagent was used to extract total RNA from PBMCs, with at least 5.5 micrograms per sample. For every donor, flow cytometry on a PBMC aliquot measured the percentage of naive CD45RAhigh/CD27high T cells. Broad study findings and their caveats: Donor CMV infection status was unknown, potentially confounding age-related changes in expanded clonotypes. Since profiling was done on bulk unsorted PBMCs, naive and antigen-experienced compartments could not be conclusively compared. A strong correlation was found between observed TCR beta diversity and the percentage of naive T cells measured by flow cytometry. Compared with the aged group, more naive CD4+ T cells, fewer expanded clones and increased TCR diversity were shown by the long-lived group, suggesting age selection. As age increased, observed TCR beta diversity per million T cells dropped in a roughly linear way, and a significant reduction was already evident by age 40. Total diversity estimates from one million sequenced T cells were considered lower bounds and underestimates.

The method was 5' RACE. Instrument used: Illumina HiSeq 2500. A second PCR of roughly 7 to 11 cycles was run with a J-beta primer mix and a sample-barcoded 5' primer. A template-switch 5' adaptor carrying 12 random nucleotides introduced a unique molecular identifier onto each TCR beta cDNA molecule. At least 3 million CDR3-containing paired-end reads were obtained from each sample. First-strand cDNA was synthesized from all RNA with the Mint cDNA synthesis kit, primed by a TRBC-specific oligonucleotide. After uracil-DNA glycosylase treatment, a first 18-cycle PCR used universal primers M1SS and BC2_uni_R on all cDNA. The authors' analysis ran thus. Normalization of each sample was performed by random selection of 1 million high-quality reads, each carrying a distinct molecular identifier. Instead of being binned into consensus sequences, reads with shared molecular identifiers were discarded. MiTCR, set to a Q25 quality threshold and the strictest error-elimination algorithm, was used for CDR3 identification, clonotype clustering and error correction. A nonparametric unseen species model with Euler transformation was used to estimate a lower bound on total TCR beta diversity. TCRdb redid the processing of the public reads, applying fastp at Q25 and MiXCR, and retained in-frame beta chains. Every CDR3 protein is listed once, alongside the most common genes and DNA of its rows. TCRdb, not the original authors, processed these V and J calls. This sample has around 1,000,000 distinct CDR3 sequences in its table, and 30% to 40% of those were observed once. Over 10% of the sample is in the top ten clones.

Input material: blood. The rearranged chain carries TRBV10-3 and TRBJ2-6, with the identity of the D gene unclear. This TCR was sampled from a young man in good health. The CDR3 protein is CAISVSSGANVLTF. The DNA reads TGTGCCATCAGTGTGAGCTCTGGGGCCAACGTCCTGACTTTC.